The TCR beta chain under discussion was sequenced for a study of blood T cell repertoires in COVID-19. Overall study: The study drew acute and convalescent COVID-19 samples from the United States, Italy and Spain. PBMCs, B-cell-depleted T cells, or T cells were the source of the cDNA or gDNA that made up the material.

In the authors' methods: From reference gene primer amplification, estimates of nucleated cell counts were derived. Data came from immunoSEQ multiplex PCR; TCRdb stores just in-frame clones and leaves some out. V, J and clone size are taken as reported in that table, and D and trimming were inferred from the DNA itself. The sample gives more than 200,000 clones, around nine tenths of which show up once; about 1.3% is in the top ten. Losses at the gene ends were 6 bases for V and 11 bases for J; bases not matched to a gene: 7. There are 12 residues in the CDR3. CDR1 is SNHLY, CDR2 FYNNEI, per germline.

The sequence derives from a man at least 80 years old with acute or convalescent COVID-19. The chain employs TRBV2 and TRBJ1-1; TRBD1 aligns across 9 bases. Material for sequencing was peripheral blood. Here the CDR3 reads CASSLYRGQAFF. The CDR3 nucleotides are TGTGCCAGCAGCTTATACAGGGGGCAGGCTTTCTTT.